A selection of T cell receptor beta chains follows, all from one sample in a study of shared clonotypes between healthy human individuals. This table comes from immunoSEQ multiplex PCR, and its TCRdb copy is limited to in-frame clones, with some not included. The table lists some 1,400,000 clones, about 96% of them singletons. The sequencing input was naive CD4+ T cells sorted from blood. Source of these receptors: a man aged 25 to 40 in good health. Each CDR3 is given with its conserved first and last residue. The D gene is left open where the match is weak. The size entry is marked missing in some rows and otherwise reads once, few, many or a size class.

j_gene	d_gene	v_gene	abundance	CDR3aa	CDR3nt
TRBJ2-7	TRBD1	TRBV5-1	NA	CASSWTGDSYEQYF	TGCGCCAGCAGCTGGACAGGAGACTCCTACGAGCAGTACTTC
TRBJ2-1	TRBD2	TRBV5-1	NA	CASSHGLAGPINEQFF	TGCGCCAGCAGCCACGGACTAGCGGGACCGATCAATGAGCAGTTCTTC
TRBJ2-1	TRBD2	TRBV10-1	once	CASSDVRLAGADEQFF	TGCGCCAGCAGTGATGTTCGTCTAGCGGGAGCCGATGAGCAGTTCTTC
TRBJ2-3	NA	TRBV29-1	NA	CSVDVGATDTQYF	TGCAGCGTTGATGTGGGAGCTACAGATACGCAGTATTTT
TRBJ2-3	NA	TRBV28	NA	CASSFRSGTDTQYF	TGTGCCAGCAGTTTTAGGAGCGGGACAGATACGCAGTATTTT
TRBJ2-7	TRBD2	TRBV7-8	NA	CASSPYESGTPYEQYF	TGTGCCAGCAGCCCTTACGAGAGCGGGACCCCCTACGAGCAGTACTTC
TRBJ2-4	TRBD2	TRBV11-2	NA	CASSFRRRGGYLAKNIQYF	TGTGCCAGCAGCTTTAGGAGGCGGGGGGGCTATCTAGCCAAAAACATTCAGTACTTC
TRBJ2-3	NA	TRBV5-1	NA	CASSLDNRVSTDTQYF	TGCGCCAGCAGCTTGGATAACCGAGTAAGCACAGATACGCAGTATTTT
TRBJ2-3	NA	TRBV9	many	CASSVVGAATDTQYF	TGTGCCAGCAGCGTAGTTGGGGCCGCCACAGATACGCAGTATTTT
TRBJ1-2	NA	TRBV28	NA	CAIPGGPLSGGYTF	TGTGCCATCCCTGGGGGCCCCTTAAGTGGGGGCTACACCTTC
TRBJ2-1	NA	TRBV2	NA	CASSELATSYEQFF	TGTGCCAGCAGTGAGCTAGCGACGAGCTATGAGCAGTTCTTC
TRBJ1-1	NA	TRBV29-1	NA	CSVGSGEAFF	TGCAGCGTTGGATCTGGTGAAGCTTTCTTT
TRBJ1-1	NA	TRBV30	NA	CAWSARALYTEAFF	TGTGCCTGGAGCGCTAGGGCGCTATACACTGAAGCTTTCTTT
TRBJ2-7	NA	TRBV7-8	NA	CASGRTDEYEQYF	TGTGCCAGCGGGAGGACAGACGAATACGAGCAGTACTTC
TRBJ2-7	NA	TRBV5-4	NA	CASSLKDTYEQYF	TGTGCCAGCAGCTTGAAAGACACCTACGAGCAGTACTTC
TRBJ2-2	NA	TRBV29-1	NA	CSVYHRALDGELFF	TGCAGCGTGTACCACAGGGCTCTTGACGGGGAGCTGTTTTTT
TRBJ2-7	NA	TRBV2	NA	CASSELGVSYEQYF	TGTGCCAGCAGTGAGTTGGGGGTCTCCTACGAGCAGTACTTC
TRBJ2-3	NA	TRBV9	NA	CASSVSAYTNAPDTQYF	TGTGCCAGCAGCGTATCGGCCTATACCAACGCTCCAGATACGCAGTATTTT
TRBJ2-1	TRBD2	TRBV14	NA	CASSQTSGSPDEQFF	TGTGCCAGCAGCCAAACTAGCGGGAGTCCGGATGAGCAGTTCTTC
TRBJ2-7	NA	TRBV7-3	NA	CASSLIVGYEQYF	TGTGCCAGCAGCTTAATTGTAGGCTACGAGCAGTACTTC
TRBJ2-5	TRBD2	TRBV10-3	NA	CAISLGSLAGGGETQYF	TGTGCCATCAGTCTCGGTTCGCTAGCGGGAGGCGGCGAGACCCAGTACTTC
TRBJ1-3	NA	TRBV6-6	once	CASSYPDSSGNTIYF	TGTGCCAGCAGTTACCCCGATAGCTCTGGAAACACCATATATTTT
TRBJ2-3	NA	TRBV2	NA	CASRRRSSTDTQYF	TGTGCCAGCAGGAGACGATCTAGCACAGATACGCAGTATTTT
TRBJ2-1	NA	TRBV5-1	NA	CASSLGPDNEQFF	TGCGCCAGCAGCTTGGGGCCAGACAATGAGCAGTTCTTC
TRBJ2-1	TRBD2	TRBV5-4	NA	CASRPQAGDSYNEQFF	TGTGCCAGCAGGCCGCAAGCGGGAGACTCCTACAATGAGCAGTTCTTC
TRBJ2-7	TRBD1	TRBV28	NA	CASTLAGTGTIYEQYF	TGTGCCAGCACTTTGGCCGGGACAGGGACCATCTACGAGCAGTACTTC
TRBJ2-3	NA	TRBV4-1	NA	CASSQGRGKQGYF	TGCGCCAGCAGCCAAGGAAGGGGCAAGCAAGGCTATTTT
TRBJ2-5	NA	TRBV29-1	NA	CSFASQETQYF	TGCAGCTTCGCATCACAAGAGACCCAGTACTTC